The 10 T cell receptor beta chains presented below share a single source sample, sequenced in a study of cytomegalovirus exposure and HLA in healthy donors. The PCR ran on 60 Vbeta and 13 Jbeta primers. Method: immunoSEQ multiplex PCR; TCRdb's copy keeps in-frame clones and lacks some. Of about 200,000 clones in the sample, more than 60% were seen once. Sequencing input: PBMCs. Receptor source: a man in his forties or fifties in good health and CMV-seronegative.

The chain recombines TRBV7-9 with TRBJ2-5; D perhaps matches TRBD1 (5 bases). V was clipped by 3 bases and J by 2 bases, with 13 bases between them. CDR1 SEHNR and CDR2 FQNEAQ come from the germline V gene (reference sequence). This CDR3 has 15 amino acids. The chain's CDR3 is CASSFRSQGQETQYF. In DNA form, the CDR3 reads TGTGCCAGCAGCTTTAGGTCGCAGGGACAAGAGACCCAGTACTTC.

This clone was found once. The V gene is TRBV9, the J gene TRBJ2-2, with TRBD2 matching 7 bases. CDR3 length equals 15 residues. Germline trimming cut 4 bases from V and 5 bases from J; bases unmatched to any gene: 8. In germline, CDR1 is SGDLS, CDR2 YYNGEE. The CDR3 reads CASSRTSVGTGELFF. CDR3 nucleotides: TGTGCCAGCAGCCGTACTAGCGTCGGGACCGGGGAGCTGTTTTTT. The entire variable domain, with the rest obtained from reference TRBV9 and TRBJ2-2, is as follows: DSGVTQTPKHLITATGQRVTLRCSPRSGDLSVYWYQQSLDQGLQFLIQYYNGEERAKGNILERFSAQQFPDLHSELNLSSLELGDSALYFCASSRTSVGTGELFFGEGSRLTVL.

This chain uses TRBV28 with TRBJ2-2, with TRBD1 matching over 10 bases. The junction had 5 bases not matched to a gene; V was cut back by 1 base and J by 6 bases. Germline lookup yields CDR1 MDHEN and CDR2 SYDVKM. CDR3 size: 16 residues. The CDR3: CASSLSGQGGSGELFF. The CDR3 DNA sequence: TGTGCCAGCAGTTTATCAGGACAGGGGGGTTCCGGGGAGCTGTTTTTT.

The CDR3 protein is CASIRRSGGYNEQFF. The CDR3 DNA reads as TGTGCCAGCATCCGCCGGAGCGGGGGTTACAATGAGCAGTTCTTC. The genes are TRBV6-6 and TRBJ2-1, with 8 bases lining up with TRBD2. The CDR3 spans 15 residues. CDR1 MNHNY and CDR2 SVGAGI come from the germline V gene (reference sequence). Losses at the gene ends were 7 bases for V and 4 bases for J; bases not matched to a gene: 9.

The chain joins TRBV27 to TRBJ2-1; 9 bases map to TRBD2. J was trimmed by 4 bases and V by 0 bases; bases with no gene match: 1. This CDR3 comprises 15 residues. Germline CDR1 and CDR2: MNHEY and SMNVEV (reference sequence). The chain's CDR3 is CASSLSAGGYNEQFF. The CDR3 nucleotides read TGTGCCAGCAGTTTATCGGCGGGAGGGTACAATGAGCAGTTCTTC.

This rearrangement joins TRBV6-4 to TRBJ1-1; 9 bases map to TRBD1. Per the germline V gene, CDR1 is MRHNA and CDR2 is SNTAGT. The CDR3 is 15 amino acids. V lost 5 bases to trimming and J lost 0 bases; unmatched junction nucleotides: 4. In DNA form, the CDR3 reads TGTGCCAGCAGTTTGGGGACAGGGATGAACACTGAAGCTTTCTTT. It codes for CASSLGTGMNTEAFF.

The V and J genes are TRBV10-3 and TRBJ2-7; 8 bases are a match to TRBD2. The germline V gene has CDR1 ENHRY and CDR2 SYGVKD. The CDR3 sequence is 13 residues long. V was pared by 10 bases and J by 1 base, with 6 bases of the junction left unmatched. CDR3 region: CASRQRESYEQYF. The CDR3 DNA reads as TGTGCCAGCAGGCAGCGGGAGTCCTACGAGCAGTACTTC.

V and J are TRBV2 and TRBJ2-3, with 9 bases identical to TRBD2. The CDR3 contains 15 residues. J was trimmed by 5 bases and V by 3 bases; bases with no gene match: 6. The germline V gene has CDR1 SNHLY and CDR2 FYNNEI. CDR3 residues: CASSEGGRAIDTQYF. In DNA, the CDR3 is TGTGCCAGCAGTGAGGGCGGGAGGGCCATAGATACGCAGTATTTT. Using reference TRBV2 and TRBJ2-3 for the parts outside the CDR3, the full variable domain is EPEVTQTPSHQVTQMGQEVILRCVPISNHLYFYWYRQILGQKVEFLVSFYNNEISEKSEIFDDQFSVERPDGSNFTLKIRSTKLEDSAMYFCASSEGGRAIDTQYFGPGTRLTVL.

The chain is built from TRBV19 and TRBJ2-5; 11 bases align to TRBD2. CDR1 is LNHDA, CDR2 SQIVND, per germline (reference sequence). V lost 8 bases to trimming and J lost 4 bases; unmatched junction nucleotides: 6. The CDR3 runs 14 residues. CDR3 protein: CASRLAGSGETQYF. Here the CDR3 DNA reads TGTGCCAGTCGACTAGCGGGATCAGGAGAGACCCAGTACTTC.

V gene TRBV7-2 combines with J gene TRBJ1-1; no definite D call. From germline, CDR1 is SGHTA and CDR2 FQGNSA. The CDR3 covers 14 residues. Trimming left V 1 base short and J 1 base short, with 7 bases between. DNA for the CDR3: TGTGCCAGCAGCTTAGTGGCGGGGAACACTGAAGCTTTCTTT. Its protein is CASSLVAGNTEAFF.